Below are 28 T cell receptor beta chains sequenced from a single sample in a study of cytomegalovirus exposure and HLA in healthy donors. The PCR contained 60 Vbeta and 13 Jbeta primers. Libraries were prepared by immunoSEQ multiplex PCR; TCRdb keeps only in-frame clonotypes and omits some of them. The table for this sample gives about 42,000 clones. Sequenced input: PBMCs. Receptors were obtained from a man younger than 45 in good health and CMV-seronegative.

The J gene is TRBJ1-1, the V gene TRBV6-5; D unresolved. V was trimmed by 0 bases and J by 8 bases, leaving 7 bases between them. The V gene's germline CDR1 is MNHEY and CDR2 SVGAGI. CDR3 length equals 12 residues. Here the CDR3 reads CASSYSTGEAFF. CDR3 coding DNA: TGTGCCAGCAGTTACTCGACGGGGGAAGCTTTCTTT.

The CDR3 loop reads CASSLPGLSYEQYF. CDR3 nucleotides: TGTGCCAGCTCACTCCCCGGACTCTCCTACGAGCAGTACTTC. V and J are TRBV18 and TRBJ2-7; TRBD2 is a possible D gene (5 bases). Germline lookup yields CDR1 KGHSH and CDR2 LQKENI. The V and J ends lost 4 bases and 0 bases respectively, with 10 bases between them. This CDR3 contains 14 residues.

The chain combines TRBV19 with TRBJ1-2; D call uncertain. Germline loops: CDR1 LNHDA, CDR2 SQIVND (reference sequence). CDR3 length: 13 amino acids. Trimming shortened V by 7 bases and J by 4 bases, and 13 bases separated the two germline ends. The CDR3 reads CASNSINGYGYTF. In DNA form, the CDR3 reads TGTGCCAGTAACTCGATCAATGGCTATGGCTACACCTTC.

This chain uses TRBV6-4 with TRBJ2-6; a possible D gene is TRBD2 (6 bases). The CDR3 sequence is 16 residues long. From germline, CDR1 is MRHNA and CDR2 SNTAGT. Trimming left V 3 bases short and J 0 bases short, with 9 bases between. In DNA form, the CDR3 reads TGTGCCAGCAGTGATGGGGAGGTCTCTGGGGCCAACGTCCTGACTTTC. Amino acids: CASSDGEVSGANVLTF.

The chain's CDR3 is CASSLFSGTVYGYTF. The CDR3 DNA is TGTGCCAGCAGCCTTTTTTCAGGGACAGTCTATGGCTACACCTTC. The chain combines TRBV11-2 with TRBJ1-2; 7 nucleotides agree with TRBD1. CDR3 size: 15 residues. V was pared by 5 bases and J by 4 bases, with 10 bases of the junction left unmatched. The germline gives CDR1 SGHAT, CDR2 FQNNGV.

The chain has TRBV18 and TRBJ1-2, with TRBD1 identical over 9 bases. From germline, CDR1 is KGHSH and CDR2 LQKENI. Trimming at V came to 1 base and at J to 6 bases, leaving 0 bases not matched to a gene. This CDR3 is 13 amino acids long. This chain's CDR3 is CASSPRQGDGYTF. The CDR3 region has the DNA TGTGCCAGCTCACCACGACAGGGGGATGGCTACACCTTC.

The chain links TRBV30 to TRBJ1-6, with D perhaps TRBD1 (6 bases). CDR3 length: 13 amino acids. The V end was cut by 5 bases, the J end by 10 bases, with 15 bases between. Per the germline V gene, CDR1 is GTSNPN and CDR2 is SVGIG (reference sequence). The CDR3 loop is CAWGDRSESPLHF. The CDR3 DNA reads as TGTGCCTGGGGCGACAGGTCAGAATCACCCCTCCACTTT.

V usage is TRBV18 and J usage is TRBJ1-1; weak D call: TRBD1 (6 bases). The CDR3 has 19 residues. From germline, CDR1 is KGHSH and CDR2 LQKENI. V was pared by 1 base and J by 1 base, with 22 bases between. Here the CDR3 DNA reads TGTGCCAGCTCACCACTACACCTCAGGGGTCCTAAGGCGAACACTGAAGCTTTCTTT. Translating gives CASSPLHLRGPKANTEAFF.

The J gene is TRBJ1-2, the V gene TRBV30; maybe TRBD1 (6 bases). Germline values: CDR1 GTSNPN, CDR2 SVGIG (reference sequence). This CDR3 comprises 12 residues. The V end lost 3 bases, the J end lost 10 bases, and 15 bases lay between the germline ends. The CDR3 DNA reads TGTGCCTGGAGGGTAGACAGGCTGGTCTACACCTTC. As protein: CAWRVDRLVYTF.

The chain joins TRBV4-3 to TRBJ2-7; a possible D gene is TRBD1 (5 bases). V was cut by 0 bases and J by 7 bases, with 16 bases left in between. The length of the CDR3 is 15 residues. The germline V gene encodes CDR1 LGHNA and CDR2 YSLEER. The CDR3 loop is CASSQDRGRVWEQYF. Here the CDR3 DNA reads TGCGCCAGCAGCCAAGATAGGGGCAGGGTATGGGAGCAGTACTTC.

Concerning this clone: Other DNA sequences within the sample encode an identical CDR3. The rearrangement links TRBV30 to TRBJ1-1, with a tentative D call TRBD1 (5 bases). The germline gives CDR1 GTSNPN, CDR2 SVGIG (reference sequence). The CDR3 sequence is 13 residues long. V shed 1 base and J shed 11 bases, with 17 bases lying between them. CDR3 residues: CAWSADSNDEAFF. CDR3 coding DNA: TGTGCCTGGAGTGCAGACAGCAACGATGAGGCTTTCTTT.

The CDR3 loop reads CASSEQGVTSGSPYEQYF. CDR3 coding DNA: TGTGCCAGCAGTGAACAGGGGGTTACTAGCGGGAGCCCCTACGAGCAGTACTTC. This sequence joins TRBV6-1 and TRBJ2-7, with 11 bases that match TRBD2. The CDR3 loop spans 18 amino acids. Germline V gene sequence: CDR1 MNHNS, CDR2 SASEGT. After removal of 2 bases from V and 2 bases from J, the junction contained 11 bases not matched to a gene.

The chain recombines TRBV19 with TRBJ2-4; TRBD1 matches at 8 bases. V gave up 3 bases and J gave up 6 bases; unmatched junction bases: 10. The germline V gene has CDR1 LNHDA and CDR2 SQIVND (reference sequence). This CDR3 has 16 amino acids. Here the CDR3 reads CASSIRQGPQGNIQYF. Here the CDR3 DNA reads TGTGCCAGTAGTATTAGACAGGGGCCCCAGGGAAACATTCAGTACTTC.

V and J are TRBV5-1 and TRBJ2-3; TRBD2 matches at 12 bases. V was clipped by 2 bases and J by 3 bases; unmatched bases: 4. This CDR3 comprises 16 residues. CDR1 is SGHRS, CDR2 YFSETQ, per germline. CDR3: CASSFLGLAGTDTQYF. In DNA, the CDR3 is TGCGCCAGCAGCTTCCTCGGACTAGCGGGAACAGATACGCAGTATTTT.

The chain uses TRBV6-5 and TRBJ1-2, with 9 bases fitting TRBD1. The CDR3 consists of 15 residues. V was clipped by 5 bases and J by 1 base; unmatched bases: 5. CDR1 is MNHEY, CDR2 SVGAGI, per germline. The CDR3 sequence is CASSTGTGNNYGYTF. The CDR3 DNA is TGTGCCAGCAGTACAGGGACAGGGAATAACTATGGCTACACCTTC.

The chain joins TRBV7-2 to TRBJ2-1; 8 bases map to TRBD2. V dropped 5 bases and J dropped 7; count of bases not matched to a gene: 16. This CDR3 is 17 amino acids long. Per the germline V gene, CDR1 is SGHTA and CDR2 is FQGNSA. DNA of the CDR3: TGTGCCAGCAGCCTCCTCCCCGCCTCCGGGGGGGGAAATGAGCAGTTCTTC. Its protein product is CASSLLPASGGGNEQFF.

Worth noting for this clone: One end of the junction varies from germline; a read error may be responsible. This rearrangement joins TRBV6-1 to TRBJ1-6; 8 bases fit TRBD1. CDR3 length equals 15 residues. In germline, CDR1 is MNHNS, CDR2 SASEGT. The chain's CDR3 is CASSDQGADNSPLHF. The CDR3 DNA is TGTGCCAGCAGTGATCAGGGGGCGGATAACTCACCCCTCCACTTT.

The chain recombines TRBV5-4 with TRBJ2-5; 7 nucleotides align to TRBD1. Germline values: CDR1 SGHNT, CDR2 YYREEE (reference sequence). Trimming removed 2 bases from V and 2 bases from J; junction bases left unmatched: 9. This CDR3 contains 16 residues. Here the CDR3 reads CASSLGSGTVQETQYF. The CDR3, as DNA: TGTGCCAGCAGCTTAGGTTCCGGGACAGTTCAAGAGACCCAGTACTTC.

The gene calls are TRBV19 and TRBJ2-1; 7 nucleotides match TRBD1. After removal of 4 bases from V and 0 bases from J, the junction contained 9 bases not matched to a gene. There are 17 residues in the CDR3. CDR1 LNHDA and CDR2 SQIVND come from the germline V gene (reference sequence). CDR3 residues: CASSKSGRGSSYNEQFF. Here the CDR3 DNA reads TGTGCCAGTAGTAAGAGTGGCAGGGGGAGCTCCTACAATGAGCAGTTCTTC.

V and J are TRBV10-2 and TRBJ2-7, with 8 bases lining up with TRBD2. Losses at the gene ends were 0 bases for V and 4 bases for J; bases not matched to a gene: 8. Germline V gene lookup returns CDR1 WSHSY and CDR2 SAAADI. The CDR3 runs to 16 residues. The CDR3 bases are TGCGCCAGCAGTGAGTCAGCCATAGCGGGAAGGTACGAGCAGTACTTC. Translating gives CASSESAIAGRYEQYF.

This sequence joins TRBV2 and TRBJ2-1; 7 bases map to TRBD2. Germline values: CDR1 SNHLY, CDR2 FYNNEI. V dropped 4 bases and J dropped 9; count of bases not matched to a gene: 6. This CDR3 comprises 13 residues. CDR3 amino acids: CASSGRSGLEQFF. The DNA for the CDR3 is TGTGCCAGCAGTGGGCGTAGCGGGCTTGAGCAGTTCTTC.

The J gene is TRBJ2-1, the V gene TRBV7-2; D is perhaps TRBD2 (6 bases). Germline lookup yields CDR1 SGHTA and CDR2 FQGNSA. The germline V and J ends were trimmed by 5 bases and 8 bases, with 13 bases remaining between them. This CDR3 is built from 13 residues. The CDR3 is CASSLGLRDEQFF. CDR3 DNA: TGTGCCAGCAGCCTAGGACTACGAGATGAGCAGTTCTTC. The complete variable domain, with remaining parts taken from reference TRBV7-2 and TRBJ2-1, reads GAGVSQSPSNKVTEKGKDVELRCDPISGHTALYWYRQSLGQGLEFLIYFQGNSAPDKSGLPSDRFSAERTGGSVSTLTIQRTQQEDSAVYLCASSLGLRDEQFFGPGTRLTVL.

The V and J genes are TRBV7-9 and TRBJ2-5, with TRBD2 matching 9 bases. The ends lost 5 bases at V and 4 bases at J; junction bases unmatched: 8. Germline V gene sequence: CDR1 SEHNR, CDR2 FQNEAQ (reference sequence). The CDR3 sequence is 15 residues long. In nucleotides, the CDR3 is TGTGCCAGCAGCCCCGGGACTAGCCGGGGAGAGACCCAGTACTTC. Translated: CASSPGTSRGETQYF.

The V gene is TRBV9, the J gene TRBJ1-2, with 12 bases matching TRBD1. Trimming at V came to 0 bases and at J to 4 bases, leaving 1 base not matched to a gene. The CDR3 totals 15 residues. Germline CDR1 is SGDLS and CDR2 is YYNGEE. CDR3 loop: CASSVGDRGLYGYTF. The CDR3 DNA is TGTGCCAGCAGCGTAGGGGACAGGGGGCTCTATGGCTACACCTTC.

The chain combines TRBV6-4 with TRBJ2-5, with D perhaps matching TRBD1 (5 bases). The ends were cut back, 0 bases at V and 2 bases at J, with 7 bases in the middle. This CDR3 spans 14 amino acids. Germline V gene lookup returns CDR1 MRHNA and CDR2 SNTAGT. As DNA, the CDR3 is TGTGCCAGCAGTGACTCGAAGGGGCAAGAGACCCAGTACTTC. Residues: CASSDSKGQETQYF.

V gene TRBV2 combines with J gene TRBJ2-3, with D perhaps TRBD1 (6 bases). Trimming pared 0 bases from V and 5 bases from J, leaving 6 bases between. Germline V gene sequence: CDR1 SNHLY, CDR2 FYNNEI. This CDR3 contains 13 residues. The CDR3 DNA follows: TGTGCCAGCAGTGAAGCGGGACAAGATACGCAGTATTTT. Protein sequence: CASSEAGQDTQYF.

This chain joins TRBV27 and TRBJ1-2; TRBD1 agrees at 12 bases. The CDR3 runs to 15 residues. Per germline, CDR1 MNHEY and CDR2 SMNVEV (reference sequence). With 6 bases clipped from V and 8 bases from J, the junction kept 10 bases outside the gene matches. The CDR3 protein is CASRALGQGAGGYTF. The CDR3 bases are TGTGCCAGCAGAGCCTTGGGACAGGGGGCGGGGGGCTACACCTTC.

The V call is TRBV27, the J call TRBJ1-5; 7 bases match TRBD1. The CDR3 is made up of 14 amino acids. Looked up from germline, CDR1 is MNHEY and CDR2 is SMNVEV (reference sequence). The trim removed 6 bases at V and 4 bases at J, leaving 6 bases unmatched. CDR3 sequence: CASRRTGGNQPQHF. In nucleotides, the CDR3 is TGTGCCAGCAGGAGGACAGGAGGAAATCAGCCCCAGCATTTT.